This TCR beta chain came from a study of T cell responses to AZD1222 COVID-19 vaccine. V trimming: 4 bases; J trimming: 0 bases; junction bases outside the gene matches: 8. The CDR3 runs to 16 residues. Germline V gives CDR1 SGHDT, CDR2 YYEEEE. Regarding this clone: Its antigen is unidentified.

Whole-study findings and limits: Sampling captured repertoires only after the peak T cell response.

Clones were sequenced by immunoSEQ multiplex PCR, and TCRdb holds only the in-frame ones, with some missing. The repertoire holds under 150,000 clones, with about nine tenths as singletons. Sequenced here: peripheral blood, sampled on day 0 of AZD1222 vaccination. This TCR derives from an adult in good health. The chain carries TRBV5-6 and TRBJ2-7, with 9 bases fitting TRBD2. The CDR3 here is CASSIIAGAPSYEQYF. CDR3 nucleotides: TGTGCCAGCAGCATAATAGCGGGGGCTCCCTCCTACGAGCAGTACTTC.